A single sample is the source of the 24 T cell receptor beta chains below, sequenced in a study of shared clonotypes between healthy human individuals. Some clones are missing from TCRdb's copy, which holds only in-frame ones; the method was immunoSEQ multiplex PCR. The sample has fewer than 650,000 clones; less than 80% are singletons. Sequencing was carried out using PBMCs. The receptors here all came from a woman in her forties in good health. Some clones in this sample may be carry-over from other donors' samples.

The rearrangement uses TRBV11-2 and TRBJ2-5; 8 bases align to TRBD1. Germline-derived CDR1 and CDR2 are SGHAT and FQNNGV. Trimming cost V 5 bases and J 3 bases; bases outside gene matches: 5. The CDR3 has 14 residues. The CDR3 here is CASSPPGGKETQYF. CDR3 bases: TGTGCCAGCAGCCCTCCAGGGGGCAAAGAGACCCAGTACTTC.

Comments on this clone: Other nucleotide sequences in the sample specify the same CDR3. V is TRBV28 and J is TRBJ1-2; D gene ambiguous. This CDR3 contains 12 residues. Looked up from germline, CDR1 is MDHEN and CDR2 is SYDVKM. V shed 5 bases and J shed 4 bases, with 8 bases lying between them. The CDR3 here is CASSREFYGYTF. The CDR3 region has the DNA TGTGCCAGCAGTAGGGAATTCTATGGCTACACCTTC.

This sequence joins TRBV21-1 and TRBJ2-3; the D segment call TRBD2 is taken from the table without a DNA check. TRBV21-1 is a pseudogene locus. This CDR3 is 22 amino acids long. The CDR3 reads CASSKGRSRSGRAASSTDTQYF. The CDR3, as DNA: TGTGCCAGCAGCAAAGGGAGGAGCCGGAGCGGGAGGGCCGCCAGCAGCACAGATACGCAGTATTTT.

In its sample, this clone was seen a few times. V usage is TRBV28 and J usage is TRBJ2-1, with D uncertain. The CDR3 totals 15 residues. The V gene lost 3 bases and the J gene lost 5 bases, with 14 bases spanning the gap. The germline CDR1 and CDR2 sequences are MDHEN and SYDVKM. CDR3 sequence: CASSFWSAANNEQFF. The CDR3 coding sequence is TGTGCCAGCAGTTTTTGGTCGGCTGCGAACAATGAGCAGTTCTTC.

This clone was recorded many times. V is TRBV29-1 and J is TRBJ2-2; D is possibly TRBD1 (5 bases). V lost 4 bases to trimming and J lost 1 base, with 7 bases between them. Germline loops: CDR1 SQVTM, CDR2 ANQGSEA. This CDR3 contains 13 residues. The CDR3 DNA follows: TGCAGCGTTGTACAGGAGAACACCGGGGAGCTGTTTTTT. Translating it yields CSVVQENTGELFF.

V gene TRBV5-1 combines with J gene TRBJ2-7; 11 bases align to TRBD2. This CDR3 region has 17 residues. With 1 base clipped from V and 5 bases from J, the junction kept 11 bases outside the gene matches. Germline lookup yields CDR1 SGHRS and CDR2 YFSETQ. For the CDR3, the DNA is TGCGCCAGCAGCTTGCGCCTAGCGGGAGGTGCAGGCAACGAGCAGTACTTC. This translates into CASSLRLAGGAGNEQYF.

This clone came up once. The V and J genes are TRBV10-3 and TRBJ2-1; TRBD2 matches 13 bases. The CDR3 is 17 amino acids. Germline V CDR1 and CDR2: ENHRY, SYGVKD. Germline trimming cut 0 bases from V and 9 bases from J; bases unmatched to any gene: 8. The DNA for the CDR3 is TGTGCCATCAGTGAGTCGATAGGGACTAGCGGGGATAGTGAGCAGTTCTTC. As protein: CAISESIGTSGDSEQFF.

V usage is TRBV18 and J usage is TRBJ2-2; D not certain. Germline CDR1 KGHSH, CDR2 LQKENI. V gave up 5 bases and J gave up 2 bases, with 12 bases separating them. This CDR3 comprises 15 residues. The CDR3 DNA sequence: TGTGCCAGCTCATCCCTGACTTTAAACACCGGGGAGCTGTTTTTT. Translation: CASSSLTLNTGELFF.

The rearrangement joins TRBV19 to TRBJ1-5; D unclear. The V end was cut by 6 bases, the J end by 7 bases, with 19 bases between. Germline CDR1 LNHDA, CDR2 SQIVND (reference sequence). CDR3 size: 15 residues. CDR3 nucleotide sequence: TGTGCCAGTAGCCCCCCCGGAGGAGGCACCCAGCCCCAGCATTTT. This encodes CASSPPGGGTQPQHF.

The J gene is TRBJ2-3, the V gene TRBV30; D remains ambiguous. Trimming removed 6 bases from V and 3 bases from J, with 10 bases in between. Germline V gives CDR1 GTSNPN, CDR2 SVGIG (reference sequence). This CDR3 contains 12 residues. The CDR3 reads CACSLETDTQYF. The DNA of the CDR3 is TGTGCCTGTAGTCTGGAGACAGATACGCAGTATTTT.

This clone was recorded a few times. This chain uses TRBV4-3 with TRBJ1-2, with D tentatively TRBD1 (5 bases). Per germline, CDR1 LGHNA and CDR2 YSLEER. The ends were cut back, 4 bases at V and 3 bases at J, with 12 bases in the middle. The CDR3 runs 14 residues. The CDR3 loop reads CASSPSEGYYGYTF. The DNA of the CDR3 is TGCGCCAGCAGCCCTTCGGAGGGGTACTATGGCTACACCTTC.

The J gene is TRBJ1-5, the V gene TRBV28, with D perhaps TRBD1 (5 bases). Germline loops: CDR1 MDHEN, CDR2 SYDVKM. The CDR3 covers 16 residues. The V gene lost 2 bases and the J gene lost 2 bases, with 13 bases spanning the gap. The chain's CDR3 is CASSLRGKGRNQPQHF. The CDR3 DNA reads as TGTGCCAGCAGTTTAAGGGGCAAGGGACGCAATCAGCCCCAGCATTTT.

The genes are TRBV30 and TRBJ1-1; D is uncertain. The CDR3 is 11 amino acids. Germline V gene sequence: CDR1 GTSNPN, CDR2 SVGIG (reference sequence). Trimming removed 5 bases from V and 4 bases from J, with 8 bases in between. The CDR3 here is CAWLVGTEAFF. In DNA form, the CDR3 reads TGTGCCTGGTTAGTGGGCACTGAAGCTTTCTTT.

In nucleotides, the CDR3 is TGTGCCAGCAGCTTAGTGCTGGGCAATCAGCCCCAGCATTTT. Translated: CASSLVLGNQPQHF. The chain links TRBV7-2 to TRBJ1-5; D is unclear. The CDR3 consists of 14 residues. CDR1 SGHTA and CDR2 FQGNSA come from the germline V gene. Trimming cost V 1 base and J 2 bases, with 6 bases left between them. Complete variable domain (other parts from reference TRBV7-2 and TRBJ1-5): GAGVSQSPSNKVTEKGKDVELRCDPISGHTALYWYRQSLGQGLEFLIYFQGNSAPDKSGLPSDRFSAERTGGSVSTLTIQRTQQEDSAVYLCASSLVLGNQPQHFGDGTRLSIL.

With regard to this clone: Other DNA sequences in the sample encode the same CDR3. V gene TRBV9 combines with J gene TRBJ2-1, with a tentative D call TRBD1 (6 bases). CDR3 length: 16 residues. V was pared by 4 bases and J by 4 bases, with 18 bases between. The V gene's germline CDR1 is SGDLS and CDR2 YYNGEE. The CDR3 DNA reads TGTGCCAGCAGCTCACGACAGGTGGGAACTTACAATGAGCAGTTCTTC. This encodes CASSSRQVGTYNEQFF.

This rearrangement joins TRBV6-1 to TRBJ2-7, with 13 positions matching TRBD2. Germline V gene sequence: CDR1 MNHNS, CDR2 SASEGT. The CDR3 totals 15 residues. The V and J ends lost 2 bases and 8 bases, in that order; junction bases with no gene match: 6. The CDR3 nucleotides are TGTGCCAGCAGTGAATTGGGACTAGCGGGAAAGAAGCAGTACTTC. The encoded protein is CASSELGLAGKKQYF.

The rearrangement uses TRBV4-3 and TRBJ1-5; D unresolved. This CDR3 has 14 residues. CDR1 and CDR2 from the germline V gene are LGHNA and YSLEER. V was clipped by 0 bases and J by 5 bases, with 8 bases between them. The CDR3 DNA reads TGCGCCAGCAGCCAAGATCTCGGGGATCAGCCCCAGCATTTT. It translates to CASSQDLGDQPQHF.

The V gene is TRBV5-1, the J gene TRBJ2-3; 7 bases fit TRBD2. The CDR3 totals 16 residues. Looked up from germline, CDR1 is SGHRS and CDR2 is YFSETQ. J was trimmed by 1 base and V by 4 bases; bases with no gene match: 9. Here the CDR3 reads CASSPGNSGGTDTQYF. CDR3 sequence (DNA): TGCGCCAGCAGCCCAGGCAACAGCGGGGGCACAGATACGCAGTATTTT.

This clone showed up just once. The chain has TRBV5-6 and TRBJ2-3; D remains ambiguous. V was pared by 0 bases and J by 6 bases, with 8 bases between. In germline, CDR1 is SGHDT, CDR2 YYEEEE. This CDR3 has 13 amino acids. The CDR3 is CASSLERRDTQYF. The CDR3 DNA follows: TGTGCCAGCAGCTTGGAGCGTCGGGATACGCAGTATTTT.

The chain uses TRBV27 and TRBJ2-3, with 11 positions matching TRBD1. The V and J ends lost 7 bases and 6 bases, in that order; junction bases with no gene match: 6. The CDR3 runs 14 residues. Germline values: CDR1 MNHEY, CDR2 SMNVEV (reference sequence). The CDR3 sequence: CASKWTGGADTQYF. CDR3 nucleotides: TGTGCCAGCAAGTGGACAGGGGGCGCGGATACGCAGTATTTT.

The V and J genes are TRBV5-4 and TRBJ2-3; 9 bases align to TRBD2. The CDR3 is 15 residues long. The germline CDR1 and CDR2 sequences are SGHNT and YYREEE (reference sequence). After removal of 4 bases from V and 4 bases from J, the junction contained 7 bases not matched to a gene. This CDR3 reads CASSLIAGAADTQYF. The CDR3 DNA is TGTGCCAGCAGCCTGATAGCGGGAGCGGCAGATACGCAGTATTTT.

V is TRBV30 and J is TRBJ2-6; D is perhaps TRBD1 (7 bases). Trimming stripped 8 bases from V and 1 base from J, with 9 bases between. This CDR3 contains 13 residues. Germline CDR1 and CDR2: GTSNPN and SVGIG (reference sequence). The CDR3 DNA sequence: TGTGCCGCGGGACAGTCTGGGGCCAACGTCCTGACTTTC. The encoded protein is CAAGQSGANVLTF.

A single count supports this clone. The chain carries TRBV7-2 and TRBJ2-3; 8 bases line up with TRBD1. Germline V CDR1 and CDR2: SGHTA, FQGNSA. The CDR3 is 17 amino acids. With 1 base clipped from V and 1 base from J, the junction kept 7 bases outside the gene matches. CDR3 residues: CASSLGGTGSGTDTQYF. The CDR3 DNA sequence: TGTGCCAGCAGCTTAGGTGGGACAGGTTCGGGCACAGATACGCAGTATTTT.

Comments on this clone: With a much larger clone just one base away, this may be a read error. Additional DNA sequences in this sample encode the identical CDR3. The chain is built from TRBV7-2 and TRBJ2-2; D remains ambiguous. CDR3 size: 15 residues. Between the trimmed V and J ends, which lost 5 bases and 6 bases, there was a span of 16 bases. CDR1 SGHTA and CDR2 FQGNSA come from the germline V gene. CDR3 in amino acids: CASSKEVGSPGELFF. The CDR3 DNA follows: TGTGCCAGCAGCAAAGAGGTGGGCTCACCCGGGGAGCTGTTTTTT.